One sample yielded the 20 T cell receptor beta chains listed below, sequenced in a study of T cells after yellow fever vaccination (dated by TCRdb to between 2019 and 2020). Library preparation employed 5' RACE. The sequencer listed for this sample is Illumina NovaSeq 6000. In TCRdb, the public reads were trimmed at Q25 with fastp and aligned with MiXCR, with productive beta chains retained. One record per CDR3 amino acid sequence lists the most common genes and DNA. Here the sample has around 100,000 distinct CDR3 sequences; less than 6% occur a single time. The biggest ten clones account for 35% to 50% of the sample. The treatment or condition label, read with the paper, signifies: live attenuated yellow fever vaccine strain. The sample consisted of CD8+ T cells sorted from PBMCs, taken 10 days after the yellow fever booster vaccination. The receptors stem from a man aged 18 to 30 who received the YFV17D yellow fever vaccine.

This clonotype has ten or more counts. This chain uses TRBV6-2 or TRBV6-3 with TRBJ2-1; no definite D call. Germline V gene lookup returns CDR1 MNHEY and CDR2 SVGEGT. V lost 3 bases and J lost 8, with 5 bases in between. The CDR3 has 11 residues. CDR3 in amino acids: CASSYWHEQFF. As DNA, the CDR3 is TGTGCCAGCAGTTATTGGCATGAGCAGTTCTTC.

DNA of the CDR3: TGTGCCACCAAAGTAGCTCCCCCAGCCTACGAGCAGTACTTC. This codes for CATKVAPPAYEQYF. This chain uses TRBV15 with TRBJ2-7; D gene unclear. CDR1 and CDR2 from the germline V gene are LNHNV and YYDKDF (reference sequence). Trimming removed 7 bases at V and 2 bases at J, with 15 bases between. The CDR3 covers 14 residues.

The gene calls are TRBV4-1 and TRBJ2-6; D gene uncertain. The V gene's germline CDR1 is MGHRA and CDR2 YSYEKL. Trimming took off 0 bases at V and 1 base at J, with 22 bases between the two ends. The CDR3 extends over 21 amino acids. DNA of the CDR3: TGCGCCAGCAGCCAAGATAAGCTCTCTGCGCTACCATCTTCTGGGGCCAACGTCCTGACTTTC. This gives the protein CASSQDKLSALPSSGANVLTF.

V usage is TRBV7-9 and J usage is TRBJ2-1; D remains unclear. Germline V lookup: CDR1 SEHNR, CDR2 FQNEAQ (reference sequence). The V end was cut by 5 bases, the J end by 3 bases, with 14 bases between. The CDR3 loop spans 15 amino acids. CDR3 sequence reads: CASSLPAGFYNEQFF. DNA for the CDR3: TGTGCCAGCAGCCTCCCGGCTGGGTTCTACAATGAGCAGTTCTTC.

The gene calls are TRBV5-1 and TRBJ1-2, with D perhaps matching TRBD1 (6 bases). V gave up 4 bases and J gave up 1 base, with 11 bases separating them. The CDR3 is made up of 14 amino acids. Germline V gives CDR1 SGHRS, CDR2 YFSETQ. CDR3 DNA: TGCGCCAGCAGCCCCGAGGGGGATAACTATGGCTACACCTTC. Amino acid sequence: CASSPEGDNYGYTF.

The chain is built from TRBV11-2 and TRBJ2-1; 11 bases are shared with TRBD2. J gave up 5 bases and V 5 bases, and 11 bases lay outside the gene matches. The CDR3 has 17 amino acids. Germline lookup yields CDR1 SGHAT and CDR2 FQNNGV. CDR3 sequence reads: CASSIIILAGAHNEQFF. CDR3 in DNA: TGTGCCAGCAGCATTATCATACTAGCGGGGGCTCACAATGAGCAGTTCTTC. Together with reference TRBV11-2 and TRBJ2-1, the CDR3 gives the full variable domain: EAGVAQSPRYKIIEKRQSVAFWCNPISGHATLYWYQQILGQGPKLLIQFQNNGVVDDSQLPKDRFSAERLKGVDSTLKIQPAKLEDSAVYLCASSIIILAGAHNEQFFGPGTRLTVL.

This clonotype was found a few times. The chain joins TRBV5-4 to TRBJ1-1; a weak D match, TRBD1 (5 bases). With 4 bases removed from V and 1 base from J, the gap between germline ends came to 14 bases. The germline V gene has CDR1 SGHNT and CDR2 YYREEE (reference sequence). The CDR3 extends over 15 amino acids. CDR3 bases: TGTGCCAGCAGCCCCAGACAGTTTGGGAACACTGAAGCTTTCTTT. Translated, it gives CASSPRQFGNTEAFF.

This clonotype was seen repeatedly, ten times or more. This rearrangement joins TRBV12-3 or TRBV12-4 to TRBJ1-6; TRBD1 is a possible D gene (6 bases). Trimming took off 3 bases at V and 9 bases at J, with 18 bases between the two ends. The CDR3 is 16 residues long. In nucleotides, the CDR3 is TGTGCCAGCAGTTTCTCCCCTTTTGGGGGGGCTTCACCCCTCCACTTT. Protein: CASSFSPFGGASPLHF.

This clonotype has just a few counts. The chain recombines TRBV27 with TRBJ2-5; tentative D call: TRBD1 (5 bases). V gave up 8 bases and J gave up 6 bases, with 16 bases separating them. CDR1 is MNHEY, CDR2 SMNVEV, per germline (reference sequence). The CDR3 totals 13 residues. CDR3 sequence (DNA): TGTGCCAGCGGGGCCACCCAAGGGCAGACCCAGTACTTC. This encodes CASGATQGQTQYF.

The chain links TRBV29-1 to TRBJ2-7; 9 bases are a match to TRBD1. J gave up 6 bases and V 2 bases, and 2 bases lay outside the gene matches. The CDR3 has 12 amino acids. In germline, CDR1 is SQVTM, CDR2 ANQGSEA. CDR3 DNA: TGCAGCGTTGAAAGGGACAGGGCCGAGCAGTACGTC. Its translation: CSVERDRAEQYV.

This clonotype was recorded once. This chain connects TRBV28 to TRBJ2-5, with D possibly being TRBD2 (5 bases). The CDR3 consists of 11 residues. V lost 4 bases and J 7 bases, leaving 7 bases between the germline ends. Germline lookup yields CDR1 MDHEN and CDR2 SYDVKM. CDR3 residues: CASSYLATQYF. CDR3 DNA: TGTGCCAGCAGTTATCTAGCGACCCAGTACTTC.

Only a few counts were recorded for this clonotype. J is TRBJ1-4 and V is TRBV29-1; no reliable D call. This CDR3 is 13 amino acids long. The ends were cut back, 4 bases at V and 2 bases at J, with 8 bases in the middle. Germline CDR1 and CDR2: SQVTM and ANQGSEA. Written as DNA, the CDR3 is TGCAGCGTTGCCGCCCGGACTAATGAAAAACTGTTTTTT. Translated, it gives CSVAARTNEKLFF.

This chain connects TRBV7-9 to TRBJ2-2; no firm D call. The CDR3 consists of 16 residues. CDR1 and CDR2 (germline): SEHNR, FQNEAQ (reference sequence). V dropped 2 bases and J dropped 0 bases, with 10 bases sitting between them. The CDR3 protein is CASSLIGLANTGELFF. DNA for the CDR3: TGTGCCAGCAGCTTAATTGGGCTAGCGAACACCGGGGAGCTGTTTTTT. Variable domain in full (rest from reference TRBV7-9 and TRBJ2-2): DTGVSQNPRHKITKRGQNVTFRCDPISEHNRLYWYRQTLGQGPEFLTYFQNEAQLEKSRLLSDRFSAERPKGSFSTLEIQRTEQGDSAMYLCASSLIGLANTGELFFGEGSRLTVL.

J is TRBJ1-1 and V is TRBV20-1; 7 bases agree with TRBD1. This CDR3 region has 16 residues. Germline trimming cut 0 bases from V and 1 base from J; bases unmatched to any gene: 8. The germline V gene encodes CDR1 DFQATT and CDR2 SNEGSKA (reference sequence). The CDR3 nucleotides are TGCAGTGCTAGAGATTCAGACTACAGGGGGAACACTGAAGCTTTCTTT. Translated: CSARDSDYRGNTEAFF.

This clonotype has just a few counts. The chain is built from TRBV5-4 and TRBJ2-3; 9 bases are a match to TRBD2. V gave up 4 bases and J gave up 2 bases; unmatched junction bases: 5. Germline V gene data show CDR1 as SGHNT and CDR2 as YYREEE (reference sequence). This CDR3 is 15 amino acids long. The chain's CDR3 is CASSQPSGDTDTQYF. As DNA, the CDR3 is TGTGCCAGCAGCCAACCTAGCGGGGACACAGATACGCAGTATTTT.

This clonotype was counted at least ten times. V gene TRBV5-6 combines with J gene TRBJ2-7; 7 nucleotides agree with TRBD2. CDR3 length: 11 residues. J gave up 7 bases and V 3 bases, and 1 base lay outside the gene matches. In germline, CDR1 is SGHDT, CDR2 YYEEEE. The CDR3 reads CASSWGGEQYF. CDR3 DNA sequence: TGTGCCAGCAGCTGGGGGGGTGAGCAGTACTTC.

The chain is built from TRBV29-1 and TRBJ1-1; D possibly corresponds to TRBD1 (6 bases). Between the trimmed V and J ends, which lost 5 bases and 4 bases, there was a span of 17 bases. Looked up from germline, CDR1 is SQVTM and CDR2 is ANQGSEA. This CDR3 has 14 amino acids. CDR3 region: CSVKNGGPFTEAFF. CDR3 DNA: TGCAGCGTTAAGAACGGGGGGCCTTTCACTGAAGCTTTCTTT. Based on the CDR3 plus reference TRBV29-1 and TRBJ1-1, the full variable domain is SAVISQKPSRDICQRGTSLTIQCQVDSQVTMMFWYRQQPGQSLTLIATANQGSEATYESGFVIDKFPISRPNLTFSTLTVSNMSPEDSSIYLCSVKNGGPFTEAFFGQGTRLTVV.

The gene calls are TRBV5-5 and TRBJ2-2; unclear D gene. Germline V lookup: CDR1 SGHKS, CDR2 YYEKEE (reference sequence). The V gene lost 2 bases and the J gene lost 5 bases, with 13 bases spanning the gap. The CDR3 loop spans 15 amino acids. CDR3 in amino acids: CASSFLGSDTGELFF. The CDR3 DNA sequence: TGTGCCAGCAGCTTCCTCGGGTCCGATACCGGGGAGCTGTTTTTT.

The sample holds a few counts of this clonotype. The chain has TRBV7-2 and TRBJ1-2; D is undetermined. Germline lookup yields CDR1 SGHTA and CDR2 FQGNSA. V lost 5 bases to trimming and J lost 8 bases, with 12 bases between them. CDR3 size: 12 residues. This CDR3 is CASSPEAVGYTF. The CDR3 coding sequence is TGTGCCAGCAGCCCAGAAGCGGTGGGCTACACCTTC.

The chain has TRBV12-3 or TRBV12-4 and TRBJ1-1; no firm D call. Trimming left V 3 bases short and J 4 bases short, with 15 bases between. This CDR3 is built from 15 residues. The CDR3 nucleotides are TGTGCCAGCAGTTTTCTTGACATCCCCTTCACTGAAGCTTTCTTT. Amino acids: CASSFLDIPFTEAFF.